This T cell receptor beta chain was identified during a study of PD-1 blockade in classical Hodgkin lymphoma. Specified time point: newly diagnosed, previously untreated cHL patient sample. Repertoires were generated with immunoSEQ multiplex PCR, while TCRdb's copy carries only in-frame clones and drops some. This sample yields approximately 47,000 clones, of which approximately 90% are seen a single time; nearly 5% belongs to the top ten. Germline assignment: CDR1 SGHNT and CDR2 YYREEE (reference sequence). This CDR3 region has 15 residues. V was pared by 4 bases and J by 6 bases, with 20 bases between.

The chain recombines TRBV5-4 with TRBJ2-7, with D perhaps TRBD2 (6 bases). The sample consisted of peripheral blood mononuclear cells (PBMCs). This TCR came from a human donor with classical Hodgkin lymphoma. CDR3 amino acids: CASSGEASVHGEQYF. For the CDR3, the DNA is TGTGCCAGCAGCGGGGAGGCTAGCGTTCATGGCGAGCAGTACTTC.